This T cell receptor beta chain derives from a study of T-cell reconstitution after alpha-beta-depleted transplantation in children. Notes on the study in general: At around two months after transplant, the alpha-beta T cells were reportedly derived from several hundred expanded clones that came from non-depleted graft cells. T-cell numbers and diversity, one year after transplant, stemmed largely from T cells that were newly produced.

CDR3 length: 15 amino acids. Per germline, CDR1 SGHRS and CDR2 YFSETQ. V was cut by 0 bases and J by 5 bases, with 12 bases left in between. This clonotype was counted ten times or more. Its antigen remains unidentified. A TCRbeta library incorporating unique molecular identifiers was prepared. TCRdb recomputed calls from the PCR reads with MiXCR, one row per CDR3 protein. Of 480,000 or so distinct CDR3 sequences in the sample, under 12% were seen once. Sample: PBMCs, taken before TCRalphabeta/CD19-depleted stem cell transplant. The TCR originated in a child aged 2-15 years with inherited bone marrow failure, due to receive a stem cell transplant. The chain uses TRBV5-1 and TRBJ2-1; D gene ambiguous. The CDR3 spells CASSLGGPFNNEQFF. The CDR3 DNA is TGCGCCAGCAGCTTGGGGGGTCCTTTCAACAATGAGCAGTTCTTC.